This T cell receptor beta chain was captured by sequencing in a study of cytomegalovirus exposure and HLA in healthy donors. Looked up from germline, CDR1 is LNHNV and CDR2 is YYDKDF (reference sequence). V dropped 5 bases and J dropped 6; count of bases not matched to a gene: 12. The length of the CDR3 is 15 residues. The primer mix had 60 Vbeta and 13 Jbeta primers. TCRdb keeps only in-frame clones here, not all; method: immunoSEQ multiplex PCR. The data show roughly 110,000 clones, less than 85% seen once. The donors, nominally healthy at sampling, likely had unrecorded immune exposures. Input material: PBMCs. The chain links TRBV15 to TRBJ2-7; 8 bases fit TRBD1. This TCR was recovered from a woman between 35 and 50 years old in good health and CMV-seropositive. The CDR3 sequence is CATSDLTGVSSEQYF. DNA of the CDR3: TGTGCCACCAGCGACCTGACAGGGGTATCGAGCGAGCAGTACTTC.